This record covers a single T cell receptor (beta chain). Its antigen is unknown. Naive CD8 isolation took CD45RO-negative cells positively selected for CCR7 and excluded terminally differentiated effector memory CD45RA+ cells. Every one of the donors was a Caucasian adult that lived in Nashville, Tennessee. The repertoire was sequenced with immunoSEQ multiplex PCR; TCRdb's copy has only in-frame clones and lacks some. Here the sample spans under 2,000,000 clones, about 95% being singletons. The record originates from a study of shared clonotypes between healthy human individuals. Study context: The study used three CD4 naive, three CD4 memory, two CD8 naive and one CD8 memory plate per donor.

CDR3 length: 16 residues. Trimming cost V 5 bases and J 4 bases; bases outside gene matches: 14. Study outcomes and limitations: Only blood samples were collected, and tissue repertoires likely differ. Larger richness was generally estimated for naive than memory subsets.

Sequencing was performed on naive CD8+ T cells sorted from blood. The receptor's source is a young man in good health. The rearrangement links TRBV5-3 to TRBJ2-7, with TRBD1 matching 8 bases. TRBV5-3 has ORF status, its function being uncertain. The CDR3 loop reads CARRHIYRNRGYEQYF. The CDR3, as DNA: TGTGCCAGAAGACATATCTACCGGAACAGGGGGTACGAGCAGTACTTC.